What follows is one T cell receptor beta chain and its context. This sample is drawn from a study of T cell responses to AZD1222 COVID-19 vaccine. Clones were sequenced by immunoSEQ multiplex PCR, and TCRdb holds only the in-frame ones, with some missing. The table shows roughly 150,000 clones, with around 91% occurring only once. Germline V gene data show CDR1 as SGHVS and CDR2 as FQNEAQ. This CDR3 has 14 amino acids. Trimming took 5 bases from V and 2 from J, leaving 12 bases between them. The sequencing here drew on peripheral blood, taken 28 days after the second AZD1222 dose. This sequence originates from an adult who received the AZD1222 COVID-19 vaccine. V usage is TRBV7-8 and J usage is TRBJ1-1; D is ambiguous. The DNA of the CDR3 is TGTGCCAGCAGCCGAGATCGGCTCAACACTGAAGCTTTCTTT. It encodes CASSRDRLNTEAFF.